This record concerns one TCR beta chain sequence. These data are taken from a study of blood T cell repertoires in COVID-19. Across the whole study: Acute and convalescent COVID-19 specimens originated in the United States, Italy and Spain.

Germline V lookup: CDR1 PRHDT, CDR2 FYEKMQ (reference sequence). This CDR3 has 15 residues. Trimming pared 10 bases from V and 0 bases from J, leaving 15 bases between. Method: immunoSEQ multiplex PCR; TCRdb's copy keeps in-frame clones and lacks some. The sample gives a few hundred thousand clones, 84% of which show up once; around 7.8% is in the top ten. The clonotype comes from a human donor in a cohort sampled during active COVID-19. The J gene is TRBJ1-4, the V gene TRBV13, with D maybe TRBD1 (6 bases). Material: peripheral blood. CDR3 region: CAIKDSHATNEKLFF. The CDR3 coding sequence is TGTGCCATCAAGGACAGTCATGCAACTAATGAAAAACTGTTTTTT.